The 5 T cell receptor beta chains below were found in one sample sequenced in a study of beta chain features in type 1 diabetes. Findings of the study overall: Moderately but significantly shorter TCRB CDR3s were found in Type 1 diabetes patients in all four CD4+ subsets.

Expressed TCRB transcripts were sequenced after all isolated RNA was converted to cDNA. Clones were sequenced by immunoSEQ multiplex PCR, and TCRdb holds only the in-frame ones, with some missing. The table lists more than 95,000 clones, 17% of them singletons. These receptors have no identified antigens. Specimen: central memory CD4+ T cells from blood. The receptor set was obtained from a man aged 18 to 29 with type 1 diabetes.

The rearrangement links TRBV7-6 to TRBJ1-2; the D is unclear. The CDR3 runs 13 residues. Germline V CDR1 and CDR2: SGHVS, FNYEAQ. The V end was cut by 5 bases, the J end by 6 bases, with 13 bases between. The CDR3 DNA is TGTGCCAGCAGCCCCAGTGGGAGGGATGGCTACACCTTC. This sequence encodes CASSPSGRDGYTF.

This chain joins TRBV29-1 and TRBJ2-2, with D maybe TRBD1 (6 bases). This CDR3 region has 14 residues. The germline V gene encodes CDR1 SQVTM and CDR2 ANQGSEA. V lost 4 bases, J lost 0 bases, and 9 bases lay in between. In DNA, the CDR3 is TGCAGCGTTGGGTGGACAGCGAACACCGGGGAGCTGTTTTTT. It specifies CSVGWTANTGELFF.

The chain couples TRBV15 to TRBJ2-5; TRBD1 matches 7 bases. The CDR3 runs to 14 residues. V shed 2 bases and J 5 bases; nucleotides not matched to a gene: 5. Germline-derived CDR1 and CDR2 are LNHNV and YYDKDF (reference sequence). The CDR3 coding sequence is TGTGCCACCAGCAGATCGACAGGGAAGGAGACCCAGTACTTC. This encodes CATSRSTGKETQYF.

This clone was seen many times. The chain recombines TRBV11-2 with TRBJ1-4; TRBD1 might be the D (6 bases). Germline CDR1 and CDR2: SGHAT and FQNNGV. V dropped 5 bases and J dropped 8 bases, with 15 bases sitting between them. The CDR3 runs 14 residues. The CDR3 region is CASSLGQIQEKLFF. The CDR3 bases are TGTGCCAGCAGCCTCGGACAGATTCAGGAAAAACTGTTTTTT.

The CDR3 DNA reads as TGCAGCGGGCTGGACTACGAGCAGTACTTC. As protein: CSGLDYEQYF. The rearrangement joins TRBV20-1 to TRBJ2-5; D uncertain. The J call is uncertain, as TRBJ2-7 better fits the DNA end. This CDR3 region has 10 residues. Germline assignment: CDR1 DFQATT and CDR2 SNEGSKA (reference sequence).